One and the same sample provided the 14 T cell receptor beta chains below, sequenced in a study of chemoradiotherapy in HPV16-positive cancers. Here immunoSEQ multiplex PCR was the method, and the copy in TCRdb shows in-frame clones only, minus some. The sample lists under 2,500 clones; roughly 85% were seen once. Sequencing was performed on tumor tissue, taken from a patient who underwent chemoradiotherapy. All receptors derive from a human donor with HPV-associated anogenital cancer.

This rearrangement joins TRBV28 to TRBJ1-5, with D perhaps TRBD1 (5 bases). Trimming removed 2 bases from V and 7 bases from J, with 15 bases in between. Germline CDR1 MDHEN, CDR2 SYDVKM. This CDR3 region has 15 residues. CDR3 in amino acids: CASSLLQGGKQPQHF. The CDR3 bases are TGTGCCAGCAGTTTACTTCAGGGTGGTAAACAGCCCCAGCATTTT.

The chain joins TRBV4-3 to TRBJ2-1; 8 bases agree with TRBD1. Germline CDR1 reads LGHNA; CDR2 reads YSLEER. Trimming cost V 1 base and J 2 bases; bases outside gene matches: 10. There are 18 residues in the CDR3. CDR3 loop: CASSQAQVEGQAYNEQFF. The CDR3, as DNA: TGCGCCAGCAGCCAAGCCCAAGTTGAGGGACAGGCCTACAATGAGCAGTTCTTC.

The CDR3 region has the DNA TGTGCCAGCAGCCACCTTAGCACAGATACGCAGTATTTT. Its translation: CASSHLSTDTQYF. The chain carries TRBV11-2 and TRBJ2-3; D is ambiguous. The CDR3 totals 13 residues. Germline V CDR1 and CDR2: SGHAT, FQNNGV. Trimming took 5 bases from V and 0 from J, leaving 6 bases between them.

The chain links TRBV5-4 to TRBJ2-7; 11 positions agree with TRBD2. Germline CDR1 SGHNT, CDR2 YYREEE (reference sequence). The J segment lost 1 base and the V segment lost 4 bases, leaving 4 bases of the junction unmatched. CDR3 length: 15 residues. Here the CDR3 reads CASSPTSGKSYEQYF. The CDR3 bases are TGTGCCAGCAGCCCGACTAGCGGGAAGTCCTACGAGCAGTACTTC.

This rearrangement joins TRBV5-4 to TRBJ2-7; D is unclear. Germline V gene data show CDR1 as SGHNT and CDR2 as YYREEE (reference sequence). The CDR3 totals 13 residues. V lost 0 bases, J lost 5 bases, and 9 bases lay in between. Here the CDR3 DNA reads TGTGCCAGCAGCTTGGCCTCGGAGAACGAGCAGTACTTC. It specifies CASSLASENEQYF.

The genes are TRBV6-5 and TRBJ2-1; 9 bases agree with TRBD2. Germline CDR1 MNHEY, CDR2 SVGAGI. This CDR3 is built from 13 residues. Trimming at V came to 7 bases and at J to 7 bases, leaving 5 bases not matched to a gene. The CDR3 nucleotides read TGTGCCAGCAAGGGGAGCGGGGGGAATGAGCAGTTCTTC. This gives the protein CASKGSGGNEQFF.

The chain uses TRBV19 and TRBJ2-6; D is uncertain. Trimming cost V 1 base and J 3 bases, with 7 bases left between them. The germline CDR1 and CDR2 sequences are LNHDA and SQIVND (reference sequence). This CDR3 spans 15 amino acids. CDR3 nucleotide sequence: TGTGCCAGTAGTATAGCGCTGGTTGGGGCCAACGTCCTGACTTTC. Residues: CASSIALVGANVLTF.

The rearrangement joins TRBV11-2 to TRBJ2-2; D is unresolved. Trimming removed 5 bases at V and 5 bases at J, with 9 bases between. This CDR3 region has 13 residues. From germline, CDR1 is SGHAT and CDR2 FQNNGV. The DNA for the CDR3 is TGTGCCAGCAGCCTAGGACGTACCGGGGAGCTGTTTTTT. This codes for CASSLGRTGELFF.

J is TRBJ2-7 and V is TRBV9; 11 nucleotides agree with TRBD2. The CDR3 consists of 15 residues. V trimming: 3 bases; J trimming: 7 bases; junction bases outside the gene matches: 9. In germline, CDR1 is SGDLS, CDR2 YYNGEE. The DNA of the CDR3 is TGTGCCAGCAGCGCCTTAGCGGGAGGGCCTGATGAGCAGTACTTC. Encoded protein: CASSALAGGPDEQYF.

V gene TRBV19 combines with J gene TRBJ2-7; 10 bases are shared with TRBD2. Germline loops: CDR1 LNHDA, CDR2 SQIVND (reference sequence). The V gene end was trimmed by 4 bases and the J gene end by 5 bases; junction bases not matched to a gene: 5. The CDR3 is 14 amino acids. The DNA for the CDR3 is TGTGCCAGTAGTAGGCCTAGCGGGAGCGACGAGCAGTACTTC. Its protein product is CASSRPSGSDEQYF.

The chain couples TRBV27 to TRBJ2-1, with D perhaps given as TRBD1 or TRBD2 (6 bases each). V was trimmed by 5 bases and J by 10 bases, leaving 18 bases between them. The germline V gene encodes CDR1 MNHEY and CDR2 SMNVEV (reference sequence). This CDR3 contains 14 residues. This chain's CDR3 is CASSIPPAGGEQFF. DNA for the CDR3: TGTGCCAGCAGTATCCCCCCGGCCGGGGGCGAGCAGTTCTTC.

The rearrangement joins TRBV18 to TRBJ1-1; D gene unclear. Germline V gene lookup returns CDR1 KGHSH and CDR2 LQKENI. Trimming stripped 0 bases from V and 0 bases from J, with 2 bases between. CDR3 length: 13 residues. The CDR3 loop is CASSPPVNTEAFF. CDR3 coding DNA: TGTGCCAGCTCACCACCGGTGAACACTGAAGCTTTCTTT.

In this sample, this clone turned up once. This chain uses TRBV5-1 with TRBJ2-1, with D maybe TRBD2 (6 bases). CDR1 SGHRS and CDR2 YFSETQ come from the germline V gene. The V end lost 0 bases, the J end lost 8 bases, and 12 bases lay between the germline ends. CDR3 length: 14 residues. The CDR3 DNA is TGCGCCAGCAGCTTGGATGGGGGGAGTGATGAGCAGTTCTTC. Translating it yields CASSLDGGSDEQFF. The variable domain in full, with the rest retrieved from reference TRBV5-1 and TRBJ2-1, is KAGVTQTPRYLIKTRGQQVTLSCSPISGHRSVSWYQQTPGQGLQFLFEYFSETQRNKGNFPGRFSGRQFSNSRSEMNVSTLELGDSALYLCASSLDGGSDEQFFGPGTRLTVL.

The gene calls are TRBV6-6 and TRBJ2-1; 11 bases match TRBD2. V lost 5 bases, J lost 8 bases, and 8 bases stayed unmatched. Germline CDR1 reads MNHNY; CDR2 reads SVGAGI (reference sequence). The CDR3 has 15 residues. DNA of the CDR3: TGTGCCAGCAGTCATAGCGGGAGGGCCGGGGATGAGCAGTTCTTC. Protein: CASSHSGRAGDEQFF.